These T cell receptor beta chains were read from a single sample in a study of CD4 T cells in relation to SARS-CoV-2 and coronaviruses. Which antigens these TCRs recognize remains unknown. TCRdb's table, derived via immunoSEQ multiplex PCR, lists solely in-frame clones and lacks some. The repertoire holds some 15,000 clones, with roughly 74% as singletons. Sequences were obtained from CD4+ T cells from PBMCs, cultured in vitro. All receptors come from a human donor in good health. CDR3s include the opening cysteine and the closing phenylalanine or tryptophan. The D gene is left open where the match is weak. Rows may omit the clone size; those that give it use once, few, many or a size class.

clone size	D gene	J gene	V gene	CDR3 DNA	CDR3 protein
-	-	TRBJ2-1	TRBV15	TGTGCCACCAGCGGGCGATCCTACAATGAGCAGTTCTTC	CATSGRSYNEQFF
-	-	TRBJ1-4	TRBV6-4	TGTGCCCGCATGGCAGGTATAAATGAAAAACTGTTTTTT	CARMAGINEKLFF
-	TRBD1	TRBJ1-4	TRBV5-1	TGCGCCAGCAGTCCCACCGGGACAGTTTCAACTAATGAAAAACTGTTTTTT	CASSPTGTVSTNEKLFF
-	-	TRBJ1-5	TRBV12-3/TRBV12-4	TGTGCCAGCAGTCAAGGGGGTAAGCAGCCCCAGCATTTT	CASSQGGKQPQHF
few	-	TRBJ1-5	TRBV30	TGTGCCTCGAGGGCTAAAGGGAGCAATCAGCCCCAGCATTTT	CASRAKGSNQPQHF
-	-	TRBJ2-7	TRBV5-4	TGTGCCAGCAGCTTAACAGGGTCCGAGCAGTACTTC	CASSLTGSEQYF
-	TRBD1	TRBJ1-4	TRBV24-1	TGTGCCACCAGTGATCGGAGGGACAGCGAAAAACTGTTTTTT	CATSDRRDSEKLFF
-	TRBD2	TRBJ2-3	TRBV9	TGTGCCAGCAGCGTAGAGACTAGCGGGAGGGCGCAGTATTTT	CASSVETSGRAQYF
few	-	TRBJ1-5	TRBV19	TGTGCCAGTAGTACAGGGTTTGATAGCAATCAGCCCCAGCATTTT	CASSTGFDSNQPQHF
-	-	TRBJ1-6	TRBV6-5	TGTGCCAGCAGTTCGGGATCCGAAAATTCACCCCTCCACTTT	CASSSGSENSPLHF
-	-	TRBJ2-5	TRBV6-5	TGTGCCAGCAGTTACGCAGGAAAAGAGACCCAGTACTTC	CASSYAGKETQYF
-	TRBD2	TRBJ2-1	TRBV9	TGTGCCAGCAGCGTAGTCTGGGGGGGAAGTAGGAATGAGCAGTTCTTC	CASSVVWGGSRNEQFF
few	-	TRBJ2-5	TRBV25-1	TGTGCCAGCAGTGACCAGGCTGACCAGCCAGGGACCCAGTACTTC	CASSDQADQPGTQYF
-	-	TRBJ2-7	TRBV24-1	TGTGCCACCAGTGCCGTCGACGGAGGCCGGGAAGGCGAGCAGTACTTC	CATSAVDGGREGEQYF
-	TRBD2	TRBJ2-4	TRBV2	TGTGCCAGCAGACCCGGGACTAGCTCAGCCAAAAACATTCAGTACTTC	CASRPGTSSAKNIQYF
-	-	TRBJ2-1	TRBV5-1	TGCGCCAGCAGCTCGGGAGTCTATGAGCAGTTCTTC	CASSSGVYEQFF
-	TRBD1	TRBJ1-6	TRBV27	TGTGCCAGCAGTTTAAAGGAACAGGGGAATTCACCCCTCCACTTT	CASSLKEQGNSPLHF
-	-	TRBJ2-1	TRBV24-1	TGTGCCACCAGTGATTTGGCGGAGAGCTCCTACAATGAGCAGTTCTTC	CATSDLAESSYNEQFF
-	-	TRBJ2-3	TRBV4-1	TGCGCCAGCAGCCAAGGTTTGGCGGTCAAGCTTGTAGATACGCAGTATTTT	CASSQGLAVKLVDTQYF
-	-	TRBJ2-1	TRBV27	TGTGCCAGCAGTCTAGCGTTTAGCTCCTACAATGAGCAGTTCTTC	CASSLAFSSYNEQFF
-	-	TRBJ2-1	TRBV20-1	TGCAGTGCTAGTCGGTCGGGCCACTACAATGAGCAGTTCTTC	CSASRSGHYNEQFF
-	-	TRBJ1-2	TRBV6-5	TGTGCCAGCATGGCCGGGCTTTACGGCTACACCTTC	CASMAGLYGYTF
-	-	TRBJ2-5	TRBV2	TGTGCCAGTCGAAGTTACAAAGAGACCCAGTACTTC	CASRSYKETQYF
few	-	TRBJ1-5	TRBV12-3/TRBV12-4	TGTGCCAGCAGACCAGGGGTTAATCAGCCCCAGCATTTT	CASRPGVNQPQHF
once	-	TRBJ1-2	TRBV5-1	TGCGCCAGCAGCTTGGACAGAAACTATGGCTACACCTTC	CASSLDRNYGYTF
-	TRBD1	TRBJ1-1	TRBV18	TGTGCCAGCTCACAAAACCAGGACAGGCAGGCGAACACTGAAGCTTTCTTT	CASSQNQDRQANTEAFF
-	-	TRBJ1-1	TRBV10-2	TGCGCCAGCGGGGGGCAAATCCCCCTGTACACTGAAGCTTTCTTT	CASGGQIPLYTEAFF
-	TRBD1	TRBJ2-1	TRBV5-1	TGCGCCAGCAGCTTGGAGGGGGCCAGGTCGAGACCCCAGGAGTTCTTC	CASSLEGARSRPQEFF
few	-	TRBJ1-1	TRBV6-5	TGTGCCAGCGTGACAGGACTCATGAACACTGAAGCTTTCTTT	CASVTGLMNTEAFF
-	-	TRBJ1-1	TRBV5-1	TGCGCCAGCAGCCCGGACGGCAGATCGAACACTGAAGCTTTCTTT	CASSPDGRSNTEAFF